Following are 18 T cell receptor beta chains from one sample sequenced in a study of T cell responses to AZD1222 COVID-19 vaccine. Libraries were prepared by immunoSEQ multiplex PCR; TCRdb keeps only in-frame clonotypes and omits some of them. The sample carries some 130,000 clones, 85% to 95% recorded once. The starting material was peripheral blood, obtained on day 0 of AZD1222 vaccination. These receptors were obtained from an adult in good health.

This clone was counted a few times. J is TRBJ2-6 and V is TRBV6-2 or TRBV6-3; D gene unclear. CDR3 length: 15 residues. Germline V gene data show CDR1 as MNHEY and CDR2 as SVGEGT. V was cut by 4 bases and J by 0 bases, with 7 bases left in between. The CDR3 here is CASSSGSSGANVLTF. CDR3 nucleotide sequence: TGTGCCAGCAGTTCCGGGTCCTCTGGGGCCAACGTCCTGACTTTC.

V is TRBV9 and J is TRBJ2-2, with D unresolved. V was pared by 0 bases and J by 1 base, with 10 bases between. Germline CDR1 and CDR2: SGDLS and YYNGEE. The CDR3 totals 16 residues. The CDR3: CASSVGVSRNTGELFF. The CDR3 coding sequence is TGTGCCAGCAGCGTAGGGGTTTCAAGGAACACCGGGGAGCTGTTTTTT.

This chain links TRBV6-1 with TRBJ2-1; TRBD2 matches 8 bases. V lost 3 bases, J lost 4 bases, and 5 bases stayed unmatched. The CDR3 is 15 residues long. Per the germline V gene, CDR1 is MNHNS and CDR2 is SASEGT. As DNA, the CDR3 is TGTGCCAGCAGTGACCTCGCGGGAGGTTACAATGAGCAGTTCTTC. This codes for CASSDLAGGYNEQFF.

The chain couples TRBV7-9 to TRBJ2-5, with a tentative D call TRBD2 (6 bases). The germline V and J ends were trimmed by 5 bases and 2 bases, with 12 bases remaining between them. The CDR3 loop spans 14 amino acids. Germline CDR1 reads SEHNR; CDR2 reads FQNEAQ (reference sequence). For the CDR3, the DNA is TGTGCCAGCAGCCCGTATAGCGGTCAAGAGACCCAGTACTTC. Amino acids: CASSPYSGQETQYF.

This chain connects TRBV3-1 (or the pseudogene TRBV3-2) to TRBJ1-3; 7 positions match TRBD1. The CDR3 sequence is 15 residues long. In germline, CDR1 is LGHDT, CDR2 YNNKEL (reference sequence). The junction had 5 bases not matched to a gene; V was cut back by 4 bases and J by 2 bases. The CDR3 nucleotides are TGTGCCAGCAGCCCAACAGGGGTAACTGGAAACACCATATATTTT. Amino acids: CASSPTGVTGNTIYF.

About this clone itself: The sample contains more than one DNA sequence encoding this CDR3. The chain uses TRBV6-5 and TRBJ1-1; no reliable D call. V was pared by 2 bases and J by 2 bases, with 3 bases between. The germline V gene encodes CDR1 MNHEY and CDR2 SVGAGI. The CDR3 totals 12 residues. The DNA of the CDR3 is TGTGCCAGCAGTTACAGTAACACTGAAGCTTTCTTT. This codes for CASSYSNTEAFF.

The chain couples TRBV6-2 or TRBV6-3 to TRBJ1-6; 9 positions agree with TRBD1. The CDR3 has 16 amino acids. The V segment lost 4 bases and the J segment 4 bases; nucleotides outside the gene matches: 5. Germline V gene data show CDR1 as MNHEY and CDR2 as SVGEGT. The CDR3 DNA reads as TGTGCCAGCAGTTCCGACAGGGGGTCGTATAATTCACCCCTCCACTTT. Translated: CASSSDRGSYNSPLHF.

CDR3 residues: CATSDLSRGQGARDTEAFF. CDR3 sequence (DNA): TGTGCCACCAGTGATTTGTCAAGAGGACAGGGGGCGCGGGACACTGAAGCTTTCTTT. The chain links TRBV24-1 to TRBJ1-1; 11 bases line up with TRBD1. There are 19 residues in the CDR3. The V segment lost 0 bases and the J segment 3 bases; nucleotides outside the gene matches: 11. Germline-derived CDR1 and CDR2 are KGHDR and SFDVKD.

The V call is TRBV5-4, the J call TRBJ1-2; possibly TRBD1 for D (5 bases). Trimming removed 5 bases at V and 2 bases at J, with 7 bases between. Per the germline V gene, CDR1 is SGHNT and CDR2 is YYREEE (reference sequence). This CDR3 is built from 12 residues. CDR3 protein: CASSDSNYGYTF. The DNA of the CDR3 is TGTGCCAGCAGTGACAGCAACTATGGCTACACCTTC.

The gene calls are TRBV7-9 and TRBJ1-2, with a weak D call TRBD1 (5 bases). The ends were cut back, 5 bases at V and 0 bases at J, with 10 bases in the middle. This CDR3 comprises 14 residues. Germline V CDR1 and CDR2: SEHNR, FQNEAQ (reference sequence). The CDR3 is CASSPGQANYGYTF. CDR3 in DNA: TGTGCCAGCAGCCCGGGGCAAGCTAACTATGGCTACACCTTC.

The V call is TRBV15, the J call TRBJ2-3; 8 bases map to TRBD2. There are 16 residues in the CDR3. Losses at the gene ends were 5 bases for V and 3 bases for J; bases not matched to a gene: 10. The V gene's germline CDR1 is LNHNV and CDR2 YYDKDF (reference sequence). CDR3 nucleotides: TGTGCCACCAGCCCCTGGGGGAGCGGGGGAACAGATACGCAGTATTTT. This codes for CATSPWGSGGTDTQYF.

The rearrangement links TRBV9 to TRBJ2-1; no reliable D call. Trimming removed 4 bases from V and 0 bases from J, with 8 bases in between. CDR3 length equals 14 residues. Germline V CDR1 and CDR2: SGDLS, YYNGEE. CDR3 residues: CASSSSSSYNEQFF. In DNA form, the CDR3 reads TGTGCCAGCAGCTCAAGTAGCTCCTACAATGAGCAGTTCTTC.

For the CDR3, the DNA is TGTGCCAGCAGAATCGGTAGCTCCTATAATTCACCCCTCCACTTT. It encodes CASRIGSSYNSPLHF. The chain has TRBV6-5 and TRBJ1-6; D not certain. The CDR3 has 15 residues. CDR1 is MNHEY and CDR2 is SVGAGI in the germline V gene. V lost 6 bases and J lost 0, with 9 bases in between.

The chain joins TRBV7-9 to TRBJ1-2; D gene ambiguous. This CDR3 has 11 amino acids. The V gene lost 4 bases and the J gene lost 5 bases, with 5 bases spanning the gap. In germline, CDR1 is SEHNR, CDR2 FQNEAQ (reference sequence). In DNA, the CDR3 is TGTGCCAGCAGCTCCGGTTATGGCTACACCTTC. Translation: CASSSGYGYTF.

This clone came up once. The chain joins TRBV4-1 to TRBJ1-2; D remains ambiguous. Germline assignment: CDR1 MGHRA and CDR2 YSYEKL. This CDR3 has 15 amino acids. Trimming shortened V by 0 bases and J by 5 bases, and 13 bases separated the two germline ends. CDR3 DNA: TGCGCCAGCAGCCAAGATCCGGCGACCCATTATGGCTACACCTTC. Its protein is CASSQDPATHYGYTF.

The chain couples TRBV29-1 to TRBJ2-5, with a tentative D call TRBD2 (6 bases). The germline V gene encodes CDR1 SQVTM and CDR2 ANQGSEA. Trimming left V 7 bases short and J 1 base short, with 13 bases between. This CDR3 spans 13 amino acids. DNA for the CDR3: TGCAGCGCTTTCCGGGACTTCCAAGAGACCCAGTACTTC. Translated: CSAFRDFQETQYF. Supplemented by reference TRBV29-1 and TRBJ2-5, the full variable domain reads SAVISQKPSRDICQRGTSLTIQCQVDSQVTMMFWYRQQPGQSLTLIATANQGSEATYESGFVIDKFPISRPNLTFSTLTVSNMSPEDSSIYLCSAFRDFQETQYFGPGTRLLVL.

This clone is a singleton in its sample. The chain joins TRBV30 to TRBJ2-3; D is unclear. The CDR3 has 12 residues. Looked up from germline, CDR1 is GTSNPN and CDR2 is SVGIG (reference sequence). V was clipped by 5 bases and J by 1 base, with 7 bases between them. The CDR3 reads CAWCSGTDTQYF. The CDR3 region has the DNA TGTGCCTGGTGCTCGGGCACAGATACGCAGTATTTT.

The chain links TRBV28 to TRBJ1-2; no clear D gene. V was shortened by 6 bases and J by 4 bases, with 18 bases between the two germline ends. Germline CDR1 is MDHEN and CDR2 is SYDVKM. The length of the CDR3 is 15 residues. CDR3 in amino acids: CASSSPRSGGYGYTF. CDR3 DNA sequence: TGTGCCAGCAGCTCCCCTAGGAGCGGAGGCTATGGCTACACCTTC.